This record covers a single TCR beta chain. Its antigen is as yet unknown. The data stem from a study of type 1 regulatory T cells. Overall study: T-allo10 is a Tr1-enriched, alloantigen-specific CD4 T cell product made in vitro.

Notes on the study in general: Tr1 cells had a more restricted TCR repertoire than non-Tr1 cells.

From the reads, TCRdb called clonotypes with MiXCR, one entry per CDR3 protein. The sample has tens of thousands of distinct CDR3 sequences, under 25% seen once; the top ten hold under 8.5%. V was shortened by 5 bases and J by 2 bases, with 16 bases between the two germline ends. This CDR3 has 14 residues. Germline CDR1 is DFQATT and CDR2 is SNEGSKA (reference sequence). The chain joins TRBV20-1 to TRBJ2-7; D gene unclear. This sequence originates from a human donor in good health. The sample consisted of cultured type 1 regulatory T (Tr1) cells, either the whole culture or a sorted fraction (not recorded which). This CDR3 is CSAAKSTFPYEQYF. Written as DNA, the CDR3 is TGCAGTGCTGCGAAATCTACCTTTCCCTACGAGCAGTACTTC.